These T cell receptor beta chains were read from a single sample in a study of blood T cell repertoires in COVID-19. The method was immunoSEQ multiplex PCR; TCRdb's version includes in-frame clones alone and lacks a portion of them. The sample contains around 300,000 clones, less than 90% of which appear only once. Sequencing used PBMCs or T cells enriched from blood (not recorded which). The receptor source for this set is a woman in her forties or fifties who had recovered from COVID-19. The CDR3 runs from the conserved cysteine through the conserved F or W. The D gene is left open where the match is weak. Size values are once, few and many counts, or a class for expanded clones, and some rows have none.

v_gene: TRBV28
j_gene: TRBJ1-3
abundance: -
len: 14
d_gene: -
CDR3aa: CASSRWSSGNTIYF
CDR3nt: TGTGCCAGCAGCCGGTGGAGCTCTGGAAACACCATATATTTT

v_gene: TRBV28
j_gene: TRBJ2-7
abundance: -
len: 16
d_gene: -
CDR3aa: CASSSDRGGYTYEQYF
CDR3nt: TGTGCCAGCAGTTCCGACAGGGGAGGGTACACCTACGAGCAGTACTTC

v_gene: TRBV7-2
j_gene: TRBJ2-3
abundance: -
len: 16
d_gene: TRBD1
CDR3aa: CASSSFDRGGADTQYF
CDR3nt: TGTGCCAGCAGCTCTTTCGACAGGGGAGGAGCAGATACGCAGTATTTT

v_gene: TRBV7-2
j_gene: TRBJ1-5
abundance: once
len: 15
d_gene: -
CDR3aa: CASSVTASSNQPQHF
CDR3nt: TGTGCCAGCAGCGTGACAGCAAGTAGCAATCAGCCCCAGCATTTT

v_gene: TRBV4-3
j_gene: TRBJ2-1
abundance: -
len: 17
d_gene: TRBD2
CDR3aa: CASSQDGSSGGGDEQFF
CDR3nt: TGCGCCAGCAGCCAAGATGGATCGAGCGGGGGCGGCGATGAGCAGTTCTTC

v_gene: TRBV28
j_gene: TRBJ1-1
abundance: -
len: 15
d_gene: TRBD1
CDR3aa: CASKLTGVGNTEAFF
CDR3nt: TGTGCCAGCAAGTTGACAGGGGTAGGGAACACTGAAGCTTTCTTT

v_gene: TRBV4-2
j_gene: TRBJ2-2
abundance: -
len: 16
d_gene: TRBD2
CDR3aa: CASSQDLSGRIGELFF
CDR3nt: TGTGCCAGCAGCCAAGATTTGAGCGGGAGGATCGGGGAGCTGTTTTTT

v_gene: TRBV19
j_gene: TRBJ1-6
abundance: -
len: 15
d_gene: TRBD1
CDR3aa: CASSSIRQGRTPLHF
CDR3nt: TGTGCCAGTAGTTCAATCCGACAGGGACGGACACCCCTCCACTTT

v_gene: TRBV6-2/TRBV6-3
j_gene: TRBJ2-3
abundance: -
len: 15
d_gene: TRBD2
CDR3aa: CASSSASGITDTQYF
CDR3nt: TGTGCCAGCAGTTCGGCTAGCGGGATCACAGATACGCAGTATTTT

v_gene: TRBV30
j_gene: TRBJ1-3
abundance: -
len: 14
d_gene: -
CDR3aa: CAWRAPQWRNTIYF
CDR3nt: TGTGCCTGGAGGGCCCCACAGTGGCGAAACACCATATATTTT

v_gene: TRBV7-2
j_gene: TRBJ2-6
abundance: -
len: 14
d_gene: TRBD1
CDR3aa: CAVTGAAGANVLTF
CDR3nt: TGTGCCGTGACAGGGGCGGCTGGGGCCAACGTCCTGACTTTC

v_gene: TRBV11-2
j_gene: TRBJ2-7
abundance: -
len: 16
d_gene: -
CDR3aa: CASSSLAAGGVREQYF
CDR3nt: TGTGCCAGCAGCTCCCTTGCGGCGGGTGGGGTGAGGGAGCAGTACTTC

v_gene: TRBV7-3
j_gene: TRBJ1-1
abundance: -
len: 13
d_gene: -
CDR3aa: CAGSFQGGTEAFF
CDR3nt: TGTGCCGGCAGCTTCCAAGGGGGTACTGAAGCTTTCTTT

v_gene: TRBV7-3
j_gene: TRBJ2-3
abundance: -
len: 16
d_gene: TRBD2
CDR3aa: CASSLVGGLASDTQYF
CDR3nt: TGTGCCAGCAGCTTAGTGGGGGGACTAGCCTCAGATACGCAGTATTTT

v_gene: TRBV12-3/TRBV12-4
j_gene: TRBJ2-7
abundance: -
len: 12
d_gene: -
CDR3aa: CASSQGSYEQYF
CDR3nt: TGTGCCAGCAGCCAGGGGAGCTACGAGCAGTACTTC

v_gene: TRBV19
j_gene: TRBJ1-1
abundance: -
len: 15
d_gene: TRBD1
CDR3aa: CASSRRDSLNTEAFF
CDR3nt: TGTGCCAGTAGTAGGAGGGACAGTTTGAACACTGAAGCTTTCTTT

v_gene: TRBV5-4
j_gene: TRBJ2-2
abundance: -
len: 16
d_gene: TRBD1
CDR3aa: CASSRRFGDRAGELFF
CDR3nt: TGTGCCAGCAGCAGAAGGTTTGGCGACAGGGCCGGGGAGCTGTTTTTT

v_gene: TRBV28
j_gene: TRBJ2-3
abundance: -
len: 20
d_gene: TRBD2
CDR3aa: CASSLAGLAGEMFSTDTQYF
CDR3nt: TGTGCCAGCAGTTTAGCGGGACTAGCGGGAGAGATGTTTAGCACAGATACGCAGTATTTT

v_gene: TRBV3-1/TRBV3-2
j_gene: TRBJ1-4
abundance: -
len: 14
d_gene: -
CDR3aa: CASSDYVGSEKLFF
CDR3nt: TGTGCCAGCAGCGACTATGTGGGGAGTGAAAAACTGTTTTTT

v_gene: TRBV5-1
j_gene: TRBJ2-3
abundance: -
len: 15
d_gene: TRBD2
CDR3aa: CASSRGGGRGDTQYF
CDR3nt: TGCGCCAGCAGCCGAGGAGGCGGGAGAGGAGATACGCAGTATTTT

v_gene: TRBV7-3
j_gene: TRBJ2-2
abundance: -
len: 15
d_gene: TRBD2
CDR3aa: CASSLKQRGTGELFF
CDR3nt: TGTGCCAGCAGCTTAAAGCAGCGGGGGACCGGGGAGCTGTTTTTT

v_gene: TRBV14
j_gene: TRBJ1-4
abundance: -
len: 14
d_gene: TRBD1
CDR3aa: CASSHPGQAEKLFF
CDR3nt: TGTGCCAGCAGCCACCCGGGACAGGCTGAAAAACTGTTTTTT

v_gene: TRBV7-9
j_gene: TRBJ2-7
abundance: -
len: 15
d_gene: -
CDR3aa: CASSPSRGGNYEQYF
CDR3nt: TGTGCCAGCAGCCCCTCCCGGGGCGGGAATTACGAGCAGTACTTC

v_gene: TRBV7-2
j_gene: TRBJ2-1
abundance: -
len: 14
d_gene: TRBD2
CDR3aa: CASSSTSPINEQFF
CDR3nt: TGTGCCAGCAGCTCGACTAGCCCCATCAATGAGCAGTTCTTC

v_gene: TRBV30
j_gene: TRBJ1-2
abundance: once
len: 11
d_gene: TRBD1
CDR3aa: CAWKTGTGYTF
CDR3nt: TGTGCCTGGAAGACAGGGACTGGCTACACCTTC

v_gene: TRBV3-1/TRBV3-2
j_gene: TRBJ1-1
abundance: -
len: 13
d_gene: -
CDR3aa: CASRHRQAAEAFF
CDR3nt: TGTGCCAGCAGGCATAGACAGGCAGCTGAAGCTTTCTTT

v_gene: TRBV9
j_gene: TRBJ2-7
abundance: -
len: 15
d_gene: TRBD2
CDR3aa: CASSAASSGNYEQYF
CDR3nt: TGTGCCAGCAGCGCAGCCTCTAGCGGGAACTACGAGCAGTACTTC

v_gene: TRBV19
j_gene: TRBJ1-5
abundance: -
len: 14
d_gene: -
CDR3aa: CASTDGGTGQPQHF
CDR3nt: TGTGCCAGTACCGACGGGGGGACGGGTCAGCCCCAGCATTTT

v_gene: TRBV7-2
j_gene: TRBJ2-6
abundance: -
len: 19
d_gene: -
CDR3aa: CASSLGPRGRTSGANVLTF
CDR3nt: TGTGCCAGCAGCTTAGGACCAAGAGGGAGGACATCTGGGGCCAACGTCCTGACTTTC

v_gene: TRBV24-1
j_gene: TRBJ1-2
abundance: -
len: 14
d_gene: TRBD1
CDR3aa: CATSESGQDYGYTF
CDR3nt: TGTGCCACCAGTGAGTCGGGACAGGACTATGGCTACACCTTC

v_gene: TRBV10-3
j_gene: TRBJ2-3
abundance: -
len: 16
d_gene: TRBD2
CDR3aa: CAISKSSGSLTDTQYF
CDR3nt: TGTGCCATCAGCAAGTCTAGCGGGAGCCTCACAGATACGCAGTATTTT

v_gene: TRBV6-5
j_gene: TRBJ2-7
abundance: -
len: 13
d_gene: -
CDR3aa: CASSYSQGNEQYF
CDR3nt: TGTGCCAGCAGTTACTCGCAGGGAAACGAGCAGTACTTC

v_gene: TRBV21-1
j_gene: TRBJ1-1
abundance: once
len: 16
d_gene: -
CDR3aa: CASSKAGGSVNTEAFF
CDR3nt: TGTGCCAGCAGCAAAGCTGGGGGGTCGGTTAACACTGAAGCTTTCTTT

v_gene: TRBV18
j_gene: TRBJ2-1
abundance: -
len: 13
d_gene: TRBD2
CDR3aa: CASSPPWTSEQFF
CDR3nt: TGTGCCAGCTCACCACCGTGGACTAGCGAGCAGTTCTTC

v_gene: TRBV6-5
j_gene: TRBJ1-1
abundance: -
len: 15
d_gene: -
CDR3aa: CASRWVWEGYTEAFF
CDR3nt: TGTGCCAGTCGGTGGGTCTGGGAGGGGTACACTGAAGCTTTCTTT

v_gene: TRBV10-3
j_gene: TRBJ1-5
abundance: -
len: 16
d_gene: TRBD1
CDR3aa: CAISPTDRGSNQPQHF
CDR3nt: TGTGCCATCAGTCCTACCGACAGGGGGAGCAATCAGCCCCAGCATTTT

v_gene: TRBV27
j_gene: TRBJ2-1
abundance: once
len: 13
d_gene: -
CDR3aa: CASTPLGGNEQFF
CDR3nt: TGTGCCAGCACCCCCTTAGGGGGCAATGAGCAGTTCTTC

v_gene: TRBV29-1
j_gene: TRBJ1-1
abundance: -
len: 15
d_gene: -
CDR3aa: CSVEDQGTEKGKAFF
CDR3nt: TGCAGCGTTGAAGATCAAGGCACGGAGAAAGGTAAAGCTTTCTTT

v_gene: TRBV9
j_gene: TRBJ2-5
abundance: -
len: 14
d_gene: -
CDR3aa: CASSVVARAETQYF
CDR3nt: TGTGCCAGCAGCGTAGTCGCCAGGGCGGAGACCCAGTACTTC

v_gene: TRBV28
j_gene: TRBJ2-7
abundance: -
len: 14
d_gene: -
CDR3aa: CASSYRQINYEQYF
CDR3nt: TGTGCCAGCAGTTATCGACAGATCAACTACGAGCAGTACTTC

v_gene: TRBV30
j_gene: TRBJ2-3
abundance: -
len: 17
d_gene: TRBD2
CDR3aa: CAWSVMGRAVGADTQYF
CDR3nt: TGTGCCTGGAGTGTAATGGGGAGGGCGGTTGGTGCAGATACGCAGTATTTT

v_gene: TRBV5-1
j_gene: TRBJ2-1
abundance: -
len: 15
d_gene: TRBD2
CDR3aa: CASSLDSGGSNEQFF
CDR3nt: TGCGCCAGCAGCTTGGATAGCGGGGGATCTAATGAGCAGTTCTTC

v_gene: TRBV3-1/TRBV3-2
j_gene: TRBJ1-6
abundance: -
len: 18
d_gene: TRBD1
CDR3aa: CASSGDRVLRSYNSPLHF
CDR3nt: TGTGCCAGCAGCGGGGACAGGGTCCTTCGCTCCTATAATTCACCCCTCCACTTT

v_gene: TRBV7-2
j_gene: TRBJ1-2
abundance: few
len: 16
d_gene: TRBD1
CDR3aa: CASSSESWTGADGYTF
CDR3nt: TGTGCCAGCAGCTCCGAGAGTTGGACAGGGGCAGATGGCTACACCTTC

v_gene: TRBV30
j_gene: TRBJ2-4
abundance: -
len: 17
d_gene: TRBD2
CDR3aa: CAWSHRDFQRGGDIQYF
CDR3nt: TGTGCCTGGAGTCATAGGGATTTCCAGCGGGGAGGAGACATTCAGTACTTC

v_gene: TRBV7-3
j_gene: TRBJ2-3
abundance: -
len: 15
d_gene: TRBD2
CDR3aa: CASSRSGGSTDTQYF
CDR3nt: TGTGCCAGCAGCCGTAGCGGGGGCAGCACAGATACGCAGTATTTT

v_gene: TRBV14
j_gene: TRBJ2-1
abundance: -
len: 15
d_gene: TRBD1
CDR3aa: CASSQLGQGSDEQFF
CDR3nt: TGTGCCAGCAGCCAGCTTGGACAGGGGAGCGATGAGCAGTTCTTC

v_gene: TRBV11-2
j_gene: TRBJ2-5
abundance: -
len: 16
d_gene: -
CDR3aa: CASSLPSQGRRETQYF
CDR3nt: TGTGCCAGCAGCTTACCGTCACAGGGCCGGCGAGAGACCCAGTACTTC

v_gene: TRBV28
j_gene: TRBJ2-7
abundance: -
len: 11
d_gene: TRBD1
CDR3aa: CASKTGVEQYF
CDR3nt: TGTGCCAGTAAGACAGGGGTCGAGCAGTACTTC

v_gene: TRBV28
j_gene: TRBJ1-2
abundance: -
len: 14
d_gene: -
CDR3aa: CASSLKPGGYGYTF
CDR3nt: TGTGCCAGCAGTTTAAAACCGGGGGGCTATGGCTACACCTTC

v_gene: TRBV2
j_gene: TRBJ2-2
abundance: -
len: 17
d_gene: TRBD1
CDR3aa: CASSTAGTGAKGGELFF
CDR3nt: TGTGCCAGCAGTACAGCCGGGACAGGGGCAAAGGGGGGGGAGCTGTTTTTT

v_gene: TRBV15
j_gene: TRBJ1-4
abundance: once
len: 14
d_gene: TRBD1
CDR3aa: CATSRDRGNEKLFF
CDR3nt: TGTGCCACCAGCAGGGACAGGGGGAATGAAAAACTGTTTTTT

v_gene: TRBV7-9
j_gene: TRBJ2-7
abundance: -
len: 16
d_gene: -
CDR3aa: CASSLGAGMQGYEQYF
CDR3nt: TGTGCCAGCAGCTTAGGAGCAGGGATGCAGGGCTACGAGCAGTACTTC

v_gene: TRBV25-1
j_gene: TRBJ1-2
abundance: -
len: 14
d_gene: -
CDR3aa: CASSADLANYGYTF
CDR3nt: TGTGCCAGCAGTGCCGACCTAGCTAACTATGGCTACACCTTC